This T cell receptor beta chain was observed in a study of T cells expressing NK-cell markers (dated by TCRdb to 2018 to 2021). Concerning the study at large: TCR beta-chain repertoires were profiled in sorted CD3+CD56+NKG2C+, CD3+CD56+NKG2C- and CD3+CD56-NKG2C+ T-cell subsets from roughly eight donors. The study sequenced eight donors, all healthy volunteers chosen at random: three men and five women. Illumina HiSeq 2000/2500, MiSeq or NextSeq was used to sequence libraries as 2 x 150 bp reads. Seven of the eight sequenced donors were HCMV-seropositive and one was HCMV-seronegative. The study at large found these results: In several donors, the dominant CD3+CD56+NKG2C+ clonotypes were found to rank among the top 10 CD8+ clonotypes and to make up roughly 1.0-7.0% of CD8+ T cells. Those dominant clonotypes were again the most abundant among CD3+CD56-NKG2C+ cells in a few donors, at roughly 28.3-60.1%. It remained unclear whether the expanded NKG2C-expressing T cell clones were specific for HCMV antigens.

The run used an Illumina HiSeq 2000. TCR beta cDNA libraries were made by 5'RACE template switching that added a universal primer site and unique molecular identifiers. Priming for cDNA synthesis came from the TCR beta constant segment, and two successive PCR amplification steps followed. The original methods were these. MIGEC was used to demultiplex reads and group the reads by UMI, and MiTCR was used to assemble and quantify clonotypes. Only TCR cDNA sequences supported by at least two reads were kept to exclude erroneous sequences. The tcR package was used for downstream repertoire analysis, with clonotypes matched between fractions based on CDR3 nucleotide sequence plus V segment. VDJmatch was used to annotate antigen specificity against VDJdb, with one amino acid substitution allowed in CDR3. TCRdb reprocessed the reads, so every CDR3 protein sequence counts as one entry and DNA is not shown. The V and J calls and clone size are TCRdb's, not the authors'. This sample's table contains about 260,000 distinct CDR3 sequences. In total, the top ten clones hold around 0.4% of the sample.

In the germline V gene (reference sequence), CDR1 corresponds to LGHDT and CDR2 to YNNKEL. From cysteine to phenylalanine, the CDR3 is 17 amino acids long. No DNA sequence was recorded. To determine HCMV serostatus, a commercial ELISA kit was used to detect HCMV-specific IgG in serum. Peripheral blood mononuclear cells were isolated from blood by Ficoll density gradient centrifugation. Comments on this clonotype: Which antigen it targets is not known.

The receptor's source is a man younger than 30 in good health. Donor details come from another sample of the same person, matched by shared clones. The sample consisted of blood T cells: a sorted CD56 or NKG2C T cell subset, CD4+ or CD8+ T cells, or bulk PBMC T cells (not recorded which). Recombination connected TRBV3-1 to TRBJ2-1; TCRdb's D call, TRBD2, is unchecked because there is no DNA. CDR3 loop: CASSQDAAGGRRNEQFF.